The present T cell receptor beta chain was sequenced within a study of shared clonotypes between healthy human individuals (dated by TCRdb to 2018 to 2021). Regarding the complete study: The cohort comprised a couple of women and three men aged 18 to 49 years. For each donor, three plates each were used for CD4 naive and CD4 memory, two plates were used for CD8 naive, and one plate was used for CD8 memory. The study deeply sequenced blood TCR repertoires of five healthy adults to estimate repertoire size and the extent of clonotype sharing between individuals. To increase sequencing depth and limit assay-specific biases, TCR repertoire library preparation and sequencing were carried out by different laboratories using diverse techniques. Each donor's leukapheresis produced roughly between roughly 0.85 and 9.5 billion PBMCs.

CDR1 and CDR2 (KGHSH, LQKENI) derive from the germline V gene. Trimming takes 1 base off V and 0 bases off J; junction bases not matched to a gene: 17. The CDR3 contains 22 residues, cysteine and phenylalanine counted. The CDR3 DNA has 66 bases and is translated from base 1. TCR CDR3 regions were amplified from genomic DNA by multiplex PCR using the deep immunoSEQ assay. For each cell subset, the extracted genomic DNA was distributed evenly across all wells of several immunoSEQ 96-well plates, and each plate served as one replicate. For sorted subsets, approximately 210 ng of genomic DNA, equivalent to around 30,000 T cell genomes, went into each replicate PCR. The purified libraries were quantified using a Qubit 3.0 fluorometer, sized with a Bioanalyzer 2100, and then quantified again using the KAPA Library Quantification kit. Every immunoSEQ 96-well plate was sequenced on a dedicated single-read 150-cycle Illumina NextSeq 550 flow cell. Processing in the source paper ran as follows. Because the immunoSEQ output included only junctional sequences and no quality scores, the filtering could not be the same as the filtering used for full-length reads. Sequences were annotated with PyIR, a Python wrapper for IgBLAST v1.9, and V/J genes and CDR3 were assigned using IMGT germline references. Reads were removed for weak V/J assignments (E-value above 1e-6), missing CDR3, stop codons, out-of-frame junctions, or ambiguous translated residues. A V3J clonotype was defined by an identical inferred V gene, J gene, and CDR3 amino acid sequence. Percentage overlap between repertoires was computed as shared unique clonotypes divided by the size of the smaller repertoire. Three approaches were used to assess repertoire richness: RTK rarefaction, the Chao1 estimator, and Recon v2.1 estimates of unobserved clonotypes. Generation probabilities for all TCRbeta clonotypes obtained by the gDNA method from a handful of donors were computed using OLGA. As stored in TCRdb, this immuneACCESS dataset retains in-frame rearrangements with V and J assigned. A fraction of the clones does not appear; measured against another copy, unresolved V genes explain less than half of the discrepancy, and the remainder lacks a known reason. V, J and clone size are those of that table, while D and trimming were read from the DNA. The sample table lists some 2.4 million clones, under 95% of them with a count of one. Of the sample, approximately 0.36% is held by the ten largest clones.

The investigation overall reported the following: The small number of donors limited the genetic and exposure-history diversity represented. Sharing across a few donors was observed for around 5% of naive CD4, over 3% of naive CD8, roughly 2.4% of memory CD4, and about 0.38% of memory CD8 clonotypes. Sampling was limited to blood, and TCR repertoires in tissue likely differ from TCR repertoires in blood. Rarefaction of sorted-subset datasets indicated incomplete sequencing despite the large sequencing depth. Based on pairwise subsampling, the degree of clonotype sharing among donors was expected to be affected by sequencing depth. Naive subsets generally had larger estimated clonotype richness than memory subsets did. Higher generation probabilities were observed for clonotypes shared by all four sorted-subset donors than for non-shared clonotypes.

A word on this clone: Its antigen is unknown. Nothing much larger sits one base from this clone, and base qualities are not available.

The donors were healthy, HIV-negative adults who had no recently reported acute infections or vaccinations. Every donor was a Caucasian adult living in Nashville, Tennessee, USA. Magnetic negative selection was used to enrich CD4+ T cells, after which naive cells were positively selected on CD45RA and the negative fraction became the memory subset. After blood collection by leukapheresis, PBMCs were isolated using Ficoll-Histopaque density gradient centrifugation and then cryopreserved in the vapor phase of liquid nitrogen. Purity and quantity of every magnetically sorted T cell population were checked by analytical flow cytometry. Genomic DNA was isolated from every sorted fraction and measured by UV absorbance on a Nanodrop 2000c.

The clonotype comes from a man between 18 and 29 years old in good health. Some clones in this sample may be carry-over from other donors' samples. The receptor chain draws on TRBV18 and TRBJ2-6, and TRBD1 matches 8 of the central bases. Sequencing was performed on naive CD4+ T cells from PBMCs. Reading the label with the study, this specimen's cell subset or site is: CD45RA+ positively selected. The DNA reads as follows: TGTGCCAGCTCACCACGGGATTTCGGCGGGGACAGGACTGGCTCTGGGGCCAACGTCCTGACTTTC. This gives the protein CASSPRDFGGDRTGSGANVLTF.